This T cell receptor beta chain was sequenced during a study of T-cell reconstitution after alpha-beta-depleted transplantation in children. Whole-study results and caveats: Hyperexpanded clones declined; after one year, newly produced T cells mostly supplied diversity. The study reportedly traced alpha-beta T cells about two months after transplant to several hundred expanded graft clones. Recipient T cells and thymic progenitors that survived gave rise to the high TCRbeta diversity observed at day 60 in some patients.

Concerning this clonotype itself: What it binds is not known.

The TCRbeta library incorporated unique molecular identifiers. TCRdb used MiXCR to reprocess the PCR reads, holding one entry per CDR3 protein. Among over 150,000 distinct CDR3 sequences listed, roughly 6.5% were seen once. Germline V lookup: CDR1 MNHEY, CDR2 SVGEGT. V lost 0 bases to trimming and J lost 3 bases; unmatched junction nucleotides: 5. The length of the CDR3 is 16 residues. The material was PBMCs, obtained before TCRalphabeta/CD19-depleted stem cell transplant. The chain couples TRBV6-2 or TRBV6-3 to TRBJ2-7, with 10 positions matching TRBD1. The clonotype was recovered from a girl in the first two years of life with combined immunodeficiency, due to receive a stem cell transplant. CDR3 sequence: CASSYSIRDRGYEQYF. The CDR3 nucleotides are TGTGCCAGCAGTTACTCGATCAGGGACAGGGGCTACGAGCAGTACTTC.